The 18 T cell receptor beta chains presented below share a single source sample, sequenced in a study of identical twins. In TCRdb, the 5' RACE reads were re-called with MiXCR into one record per CDR3 protein. The table lists around 250,000 distinct CDR3 sequences, approximately 8.3% of them singletons. The same sample was also used in a study of yellow fever vaccine responses in identical twins.

The specimen was CD8+ T cells sorted from blood. All receptors derive from a woman between 18 and 30 years old in good health.

The chain recombines TRBV6-2 or TRBV6-3 with TRBJ2-5; a possible D gene is TRBD2 (5 bases). This CDR3 has 16 residues. Trimming shortened V by 2 bases and J by 1 base, and 14 bases separated the two germline ends. From germline, CDR1 is MNHEY and CDR2 SVGEGT. CDR3 bases: TGTGCCAGCAGTTACAGCGGACCGACCTTCCAAGAGACCCAGTACTTC. This translates into CASSYSGPTFQETQYF.

The V call is TRBV20-1, the J call TRBJ2-2, with a possible D match to TRBD1 (5 bases). Trimming cost V 1 base and J 0 bases, with 9 bases left between them. Germline CDR1 is DFQATT and CDR2 is SNEGSKA (reference sequence). This CDR3 spans 15 amino acids. This CDR3 reads CSARVPDTNTGELFF. Written as DNA, the CDR3 is TGCAGTGCTAGAGTACCGGACACGAACACCGGGGAGCTGTTTTTT.

V and J are TRBV4-3 and TRBJ1-5, with 8 positions matching TRBD1. The CDR3 totals 14 residues. Germline V gene data show CDR1 as LGHNA and CDR2 as YSLEER. J was trimmed by 4 bases and V by 1 base; bases with no gene match: 0. The CDR3 DNA sequence: TGCGCCAGCAGCCAAGGACAGGGGAATCAGCCCCAGCATTTT. It yields the protein CASSQGQGNQPQHF.

This clonotype was seen only a few times. V is TRBV9 and J is TRBJ2-5; tentative D call: TRBD1 (6 bases). CDR1 and CDR2 from the germline V gene are SGDLS and YYNGEE. V lost 0 bases and J 5 bases, leaving 11 bases between the germline ends. This CDR3 comprises 14 residues. In nucleotides, the CDR3 is TGTGCCAGCAGCGTAGGGGGGCCCGCGGAGACCCAGTACTTC. It codes for CASSVGGPAETQYF.

Here the CDR3 DNA reads TGTGCCAGCAGCAAAGAGGGTAGTTTTATCCACTATGGCTACACCTTC. Encoded protein: CASSKEGSFIHYGYTF. The J gene is TRBJ1-2, the V gene TRBV21-1. TRBV21-1 is an annotated pseudogene. This CDR3 region has 16 residues.

This clonotype was counted at least ten times. The chain recombines TRBV29-1 with TRBJ2-5; D possibly uses TRBD1 or TRBD2 (6 bases each). Trimming pared 6 bases from V and 1 base from J, leaving 15 bases between. Germline V gives CDR1 SQVTM, CDR2 ANQGSEA. This CDR3 has 14 residues. The CDR3 coding sequence is TGCAGCGTCCAGCCGGAGGGGGTCCAAGAGACCCAGTACTTC. Encoded protein: CSVQPEGVQETQYF.

The chain couples TRBV7-2 to TRBJ2-3; 9 bases fit TRBD2. The CDR3 is 16 residues long. J gave up 2 bases and V 5 bases, and 8 bases lay outside the gene matches. Germline V gene sequence: CDR1 SGHTA, CDR2 FQGNSA. The CDR3 region is CASSGSGRVVTDTQYF. The CDR3, as DNA: TGTGCCAGCAGCGGTAGCGGGAGAGTTGTCACAGATACGCAGTATTTT.

In its sample, this clonotype was seen many times. V and J are TRBV6-2 or TRBV6-3 and TRBJ2-1, with 11 bases lining up with TRBD2. Germline V gene sequence: CDR1 MNHEY, CDR2 SVGEGT. This CDR3 is 16 amino acids long. The V segment lost 2 bases and the J segment 10 bases; nucleotides outside the gene matches: 10. The CDR3 reads CASSYPGTSGTMEQFF. CDR3 DNA sequence: TGTGCCAGCAGTTACCCGGGGACTAGCGGAACAATGGAGCAGTTCTTC.

This clonotype was detected a few times. The chain is built from TRBV18 and TRBJ1-5; no clear D gene. V was shortened by 6 bases and J by 1 base, with 13 bases between the two germline ends. Germline CDR1 is KGHSH and CDR2 is LQKENI. The CDR3 spans 15 residues. The CDR3 loop is CASSRLRRSNQPQHF. The CDR3 DNA follows: TGTGCCAGCTCGAGACTCCGTAGGAGCAATCAGCCCCAGCATTTT.

The rearrangement joins TRBV28 to TRBJ2-6; D unclear. The germline CDR1 and CDR2 sequences are MDHEN and SYDVKM. The germline V and J ends were trimmed by 10 bases and 1 base, with 14 bases remaining between them. This CDR3 contains 15 residues. In nucleotides, the CDR3 is TGTGCCATCGGACCCTTGGCATCTGGGGCCAACGTCCTGACTTTC. Protein sequence: CAIGPLASGANVLTF.

The chain couples TRBV11-1 to TRBJ2-7, with no clear D. Trimming cost V 6 bases and J 3 bases, with 15 bases left between them. Looked up from germline, CDR1 is SGHAT and CDR2 is FQDESV (reference sequence). The length of the CDR3 is 14 residues. CDR3 sequence: CASSRSAQLYEQYF. The CDR3 DNA sequence: TGTGCCAGCAGTCGGTCAGCCCAACTCTACGAGCAGTACTTC.

Only a few counts were recorded for this clonotype. The chain has TRBV14 and TRBJ2-1; 7 bases are a match to TRBD2. J lost 8 bases, V lost 4 bases, and 14 bases had no gene match. Germline V gene data show CDR1 as SGHDN and CDR2 as FVKESK. The CDR3 is 16 residues long. CDR3 protein: CASSPGLTPRGDEQFF. CDR3 DNA sequence: TGTGCCAGCAGCCCGGGACTAACCCCTAGGGGAGATGAGCAGTTCTTC.

This clonotype was found many times. The chain couples TRBV6-1 to TRBJ2-7; D possibly corresponds to TRBD1 (6 bases). The CDR3 is 15 residues long. The germline V gene encodes CDR1 MNHNS and CDR2 SASEGT. The V end lost 3 bases, the J end lost 0 bases, and 12 bases lay between the germline ends. CDR3 sequence reads: CASSEESGASYEQYF. CDR3 nucleotides: TGTGCCAGCAGTGAGGAGTCAGGGGCCTCCTACGAGCAGTACTTC.

In this sample, this clonotype turned up many times. The rearrangement joins TRBV29-1 to TRBJ2-1, with D maybe TRBD1 (6 bases). V lost 5 bases to trimming and J lost 7 bases, with 15 bases between them. Germline V gene lookup returns CDR1 SQVTM and CDR2 ANQGSEA. The CDR3 is made up of 13 amino acids. CDR3 sequence (DNA): TGCAGCGTTACACAGGGAAATATAAATGAGCAGTTCTTC. Translated: CSVTQGNINEQFF.

J is TRBJ2-7 and V is TRBV5-4; TRBD1 is a possible D gene (5 bases). Germline lookup yields CDR1 SGHNT and CDR2 YYREEE (reference sequence). V was cut by 4 bases and J by 7 bases, with 9 bases left in between. This CDR3 comprises 11 residues. The CDR3 DNA sequence: TGTGCCAGCAGCGAAGGGGTAGAGCAGTACTTC. This codes for CASSEGVEQYF.

The chain combines TRBV7-2 with TRBJ1-3; 7 bases match TRBD1. This CDR3 region has 16 residues. CDR1 and CDR2 from the germline V gene are SGHTA and FQGNSA. J lost 4 bases, V lost 2 bases, and 8 bases had no gene match. The CDR3 protein is CASSLYRTGEGNTIYF. Written as DNA, the CDR3 is TGTGCCAGCAGCTTATACAGGACAGGAGAAGGAAACACCATATATTTT.

This clonotype has a count of ten or more. The CDR3 sequence is CASSPGTSNTGELFF. CDR3 DNA: TGTGCCAGCAGCCCCGGCACTTCGAACACCGGGGAGCTGTTTTTT. The chain has TRBV9 and TRBJ2-2; D is ambiguous. V lost 4 bases to trimming and J lost 0 bases, with 10 bases between them. Germline CDR1 and CDR2: SGDLS and YYNGEE. The CDR3 runs 15 residues.

The rearrangement uses TRBV7-8 and TRBJ2-7; a weak D match, TRBD2 (6 bases). In germline, CDR1 is SGHVS, CDR2 FQNEAQ. The V and J ends lost 0 bases and 0 bases respectively, with 15 bases between them. This CDR3 is built from 17 residues. In DNA form, the CDR3 reads TGTGCCAGCAGCTTAGCGCTCCGGCGGGAACTCTCCTACGAGCAGTACTTC. Protein product: CASSLALRRELSYEQYF.